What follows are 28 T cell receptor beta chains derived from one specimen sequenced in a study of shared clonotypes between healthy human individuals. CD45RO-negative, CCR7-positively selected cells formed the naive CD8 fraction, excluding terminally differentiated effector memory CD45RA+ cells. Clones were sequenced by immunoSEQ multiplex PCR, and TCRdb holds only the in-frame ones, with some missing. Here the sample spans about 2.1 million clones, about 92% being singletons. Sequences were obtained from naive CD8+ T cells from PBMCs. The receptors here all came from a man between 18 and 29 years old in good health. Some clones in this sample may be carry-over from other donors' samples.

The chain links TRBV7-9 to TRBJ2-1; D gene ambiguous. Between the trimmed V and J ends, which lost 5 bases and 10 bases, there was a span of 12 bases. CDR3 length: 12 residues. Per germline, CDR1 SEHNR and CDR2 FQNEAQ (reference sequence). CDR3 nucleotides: TGTGCCAGCAGCGAAACCTCACGGGAGCAGTTCTTC. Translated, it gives CASSETSREQFF.

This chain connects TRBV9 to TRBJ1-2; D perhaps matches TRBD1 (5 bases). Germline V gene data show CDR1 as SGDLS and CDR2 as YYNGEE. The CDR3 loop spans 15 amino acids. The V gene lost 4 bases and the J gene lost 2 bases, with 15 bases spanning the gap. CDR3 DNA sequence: TGTGCCAGCAGCCTCACCGGGACCTCGAACTATGGCTACACCTTC. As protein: CASSLTGTSNYGYTF.

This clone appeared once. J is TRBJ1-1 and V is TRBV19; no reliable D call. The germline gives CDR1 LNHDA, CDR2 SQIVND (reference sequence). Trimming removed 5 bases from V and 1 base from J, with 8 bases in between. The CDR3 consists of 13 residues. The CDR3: CASSYTRNTEAFF. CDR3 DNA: TGTGCCAGTAGTTATACGAGGAACACTGAAGCTTTCTTT.

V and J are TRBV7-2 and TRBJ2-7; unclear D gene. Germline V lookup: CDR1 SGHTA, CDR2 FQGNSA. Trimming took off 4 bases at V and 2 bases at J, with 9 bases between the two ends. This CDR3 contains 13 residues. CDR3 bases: TGTGCCAGCAGCTCCTTCCCGGCCTACGAGCAGTACTTC. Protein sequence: CASSSFPAYEQYF.

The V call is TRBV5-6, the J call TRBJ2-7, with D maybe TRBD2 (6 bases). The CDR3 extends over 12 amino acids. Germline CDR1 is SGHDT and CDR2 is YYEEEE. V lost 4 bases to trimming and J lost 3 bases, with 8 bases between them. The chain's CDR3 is CASSVGGYEQYF. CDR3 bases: TGTGCCAGCAGCGTCGGGGGCTACGAGCAGTACTTC.

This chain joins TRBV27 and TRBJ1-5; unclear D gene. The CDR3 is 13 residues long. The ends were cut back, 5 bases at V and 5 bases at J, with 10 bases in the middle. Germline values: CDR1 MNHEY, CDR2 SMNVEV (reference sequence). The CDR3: CASSDGRYQPQHF. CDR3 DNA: TGTGCCAGCAGTGACGGGAGATATCAGCCCCAGCATTTT.

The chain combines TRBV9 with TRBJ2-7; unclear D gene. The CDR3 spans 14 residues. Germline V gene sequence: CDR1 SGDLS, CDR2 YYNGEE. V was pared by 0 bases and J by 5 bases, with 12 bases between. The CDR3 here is CASSVDRGEDEQYF. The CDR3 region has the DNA TGTGCCAGCAGCGTAGACCGCGGTGAGGACGAGCAGTACTTC. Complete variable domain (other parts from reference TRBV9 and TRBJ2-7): DSGVTQTPKHLITATGQRVTLRCSPRSGDLSVYWYQQSLDQGLQFLIQYYNGEERAKGNILERFSAQQFPDLHSELNLSSLELGDSALYFCASSVDRGEDEQYFGPGTRLTVT.

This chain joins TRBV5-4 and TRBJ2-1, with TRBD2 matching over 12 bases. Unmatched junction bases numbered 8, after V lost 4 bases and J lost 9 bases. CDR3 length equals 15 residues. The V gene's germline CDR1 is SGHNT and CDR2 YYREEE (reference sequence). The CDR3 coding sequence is TGTGCCAGCAGCATAGGACTAGCGGGACCCCCTGAGCAGTTCTTC. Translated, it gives CASSIGLAGPPEQFF.

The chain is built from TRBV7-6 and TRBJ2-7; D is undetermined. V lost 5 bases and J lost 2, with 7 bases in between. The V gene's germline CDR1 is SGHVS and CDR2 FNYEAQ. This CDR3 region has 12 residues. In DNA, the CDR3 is TGTGCCAGCAGCCCAGACCCCTACGAGCAGTACTTC. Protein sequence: CASSPDPYEQYF. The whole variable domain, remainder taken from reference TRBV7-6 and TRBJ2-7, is GAGVSQSPRYKVTKRGQDVALRCDPISGHVSLYWYRQALGQGPEFLTYFNYEAQQDKSGLPNDRFSAERPEGSISTLTIQRTEQRDSAMYRCASSPDPYEQYFGPGTRLTVT.

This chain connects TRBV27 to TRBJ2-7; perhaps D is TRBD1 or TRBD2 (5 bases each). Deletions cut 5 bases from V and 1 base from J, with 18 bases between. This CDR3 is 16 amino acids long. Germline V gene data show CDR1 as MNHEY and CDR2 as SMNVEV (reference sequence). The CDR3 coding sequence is TGTGCCAGCAGTCCCACACCGGGACGGCAATCCTACGAGCAGTACTTC. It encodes CASSPTPGRQSYEQYF.

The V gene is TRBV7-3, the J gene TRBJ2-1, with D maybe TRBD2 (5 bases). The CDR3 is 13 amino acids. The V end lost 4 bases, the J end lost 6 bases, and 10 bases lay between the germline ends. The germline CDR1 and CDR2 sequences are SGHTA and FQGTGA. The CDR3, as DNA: TGTGCCAGCAGCTCGCTTCGGGGCAATGAGCAGTTCTTC. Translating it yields CASSSLRGNEQFF.

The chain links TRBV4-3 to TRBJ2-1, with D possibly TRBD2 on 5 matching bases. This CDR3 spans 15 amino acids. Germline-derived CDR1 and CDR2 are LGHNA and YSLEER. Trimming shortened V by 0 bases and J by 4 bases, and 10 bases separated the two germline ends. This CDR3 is CASSQDRAEYNEQFF. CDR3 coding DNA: TGCGCCAGCAGCCAAGATCGAGCGGAGTACAATGAGCAGTTCTTC.

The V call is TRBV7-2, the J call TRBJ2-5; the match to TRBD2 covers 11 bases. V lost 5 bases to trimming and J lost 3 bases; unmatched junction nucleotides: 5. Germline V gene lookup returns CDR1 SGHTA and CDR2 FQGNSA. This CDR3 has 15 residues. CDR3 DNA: TGTGCCAGCAGCCCCATTAGCGGGGGGGAAGAGACCCAGTACTTC. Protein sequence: CASSPISGGEETQYF.

The CDR3 loop is CASSAQVYEQYF. The CDR3 nucleotides read TGTGCCAGCAGCGCCCAAGTGTACGAGCAGTACTTC. The rearrangement joins TRBV11-2 to TRBJ2-7; no clear D gene. Germline loops: CDR1 SGHAT, CDR2 FQNNGV. V was trimmed by 5 bases and J by 4 bases, leaving 9 bases between them. The CDR3 has 12 residues. Complete variable domain (other parts from reference TRBV11-2 and TRBJ2-7): EAGVAQSPRYKIIEKRQSVAFWCNPISGHATLYWYQQILGQGPKLLIQFQNNGVVDDSQLPKDRFSAERLKGVDSTLKIQPAKLEDSAVYLCASSAQVYEQYFGPGTRLTVT.

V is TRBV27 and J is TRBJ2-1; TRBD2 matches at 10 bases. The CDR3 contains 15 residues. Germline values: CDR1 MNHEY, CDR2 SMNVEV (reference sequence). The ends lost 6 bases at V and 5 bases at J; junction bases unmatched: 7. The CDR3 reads CASSNGLAEDNEQFF. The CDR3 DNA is TGTGCCAGCAGCAACGGACTAGCGGAGGACAATGAGCAGTTCTTC.

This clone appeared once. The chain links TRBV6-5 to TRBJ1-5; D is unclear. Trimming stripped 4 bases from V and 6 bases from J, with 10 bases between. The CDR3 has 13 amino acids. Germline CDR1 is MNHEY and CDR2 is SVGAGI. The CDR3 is CASSLGIAQPQHF. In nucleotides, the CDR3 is TGTGCCAGCAGTTTGGGGATCGCTCAGCCCCAGCATTTT.

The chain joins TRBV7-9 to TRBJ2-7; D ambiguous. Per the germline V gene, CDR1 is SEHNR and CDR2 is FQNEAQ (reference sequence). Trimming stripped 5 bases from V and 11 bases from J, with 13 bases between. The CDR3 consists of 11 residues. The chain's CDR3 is CASSIGPEEYF. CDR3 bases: TGTGCCAGCAGCATAGGACCAGAAGAGTACTTC. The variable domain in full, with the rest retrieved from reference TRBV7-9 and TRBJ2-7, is DTGVSQNPRHKITKRGQNVTFRCDPISEHNRLYWYRQTLGQGPEFLTYFQNEAQLEKSRLLSDRFSAERPKGSFSTLEIQRTEQGDSAMYLCASSIGPEEYFGPGTRLTVT.

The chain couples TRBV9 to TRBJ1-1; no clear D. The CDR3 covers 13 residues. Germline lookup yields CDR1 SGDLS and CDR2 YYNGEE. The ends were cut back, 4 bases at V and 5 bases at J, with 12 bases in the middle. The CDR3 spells CASSTRPATEAFF. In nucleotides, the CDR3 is TGTGCCAGCAGCACTCGACCGGCGACTGAAGCTTTCTTT.

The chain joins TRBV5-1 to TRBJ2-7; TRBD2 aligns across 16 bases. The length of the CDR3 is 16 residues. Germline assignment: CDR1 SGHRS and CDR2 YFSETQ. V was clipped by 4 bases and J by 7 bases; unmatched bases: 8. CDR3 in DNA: TGCGCCAGCAGCGTCGGGACTAGCGGGAGGGCACATGAGCAGTACTTC. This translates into CASSVGTSGRAHEQYF.

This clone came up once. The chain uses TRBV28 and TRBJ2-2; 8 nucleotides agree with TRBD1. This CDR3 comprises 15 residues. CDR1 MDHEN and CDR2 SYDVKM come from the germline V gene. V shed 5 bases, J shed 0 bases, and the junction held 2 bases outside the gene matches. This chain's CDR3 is CASSPDRANTGELFF. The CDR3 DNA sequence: TGTGCCAGCAGTCCGGACAGGGCGAACACCGGGGAGCTGTTTTTT.

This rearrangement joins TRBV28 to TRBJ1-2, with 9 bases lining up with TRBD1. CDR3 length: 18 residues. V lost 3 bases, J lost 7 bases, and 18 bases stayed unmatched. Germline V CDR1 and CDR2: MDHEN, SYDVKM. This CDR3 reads CASSLNFRDREWRLGYTF. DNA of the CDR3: TGTGCCAGCAGTTTGAATTTCAGGGACAGGGAATGGAGACTTGGCTACACCTTC.

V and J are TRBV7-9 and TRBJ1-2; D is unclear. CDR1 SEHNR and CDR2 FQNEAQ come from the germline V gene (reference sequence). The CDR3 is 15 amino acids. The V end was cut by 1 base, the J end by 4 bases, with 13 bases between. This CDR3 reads CASSLGEGPGYGYTF. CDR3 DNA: TGTGCCAGCAGCTTAGGGGAGGGTCCGGGCTATGGCTACACCTTC.

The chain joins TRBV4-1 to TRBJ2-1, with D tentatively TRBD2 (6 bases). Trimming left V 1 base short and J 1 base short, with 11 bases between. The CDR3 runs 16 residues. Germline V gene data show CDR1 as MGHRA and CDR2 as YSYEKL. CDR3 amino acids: CASSQVGTLSYNEQFF. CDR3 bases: TGCGCCAGCAGCCAAGTCGGGACTCTTTCCTACAATGAGCAGTTCTTC.

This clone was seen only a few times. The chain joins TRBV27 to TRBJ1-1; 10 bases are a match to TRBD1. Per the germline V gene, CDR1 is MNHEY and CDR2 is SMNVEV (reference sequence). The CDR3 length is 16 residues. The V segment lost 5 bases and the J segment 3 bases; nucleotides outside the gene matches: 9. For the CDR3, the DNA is TGTGCCAGCAGTCACAACCGGGACAGGGGTGACACTGAAGCTTTCTTT. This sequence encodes CASSHNRDRGDTEAFF.

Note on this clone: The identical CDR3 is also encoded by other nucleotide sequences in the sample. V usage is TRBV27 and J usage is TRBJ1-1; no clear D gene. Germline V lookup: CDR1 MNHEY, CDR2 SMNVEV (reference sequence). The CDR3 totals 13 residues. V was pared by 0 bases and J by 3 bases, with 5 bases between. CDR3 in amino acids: CASSLSADTEAFF. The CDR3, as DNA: TGTGCCAGCAGTTTATCTGCAGACACTGAAGCTTTCTTT.

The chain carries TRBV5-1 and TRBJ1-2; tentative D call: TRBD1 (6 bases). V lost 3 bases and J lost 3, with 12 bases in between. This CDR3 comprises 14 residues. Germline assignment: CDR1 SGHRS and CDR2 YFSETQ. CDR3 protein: CASSSWTEHYGYTF. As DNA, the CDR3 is TGCGCCAGCAGCTCCTGGACAGAACACTATGGCTACACCTTC.

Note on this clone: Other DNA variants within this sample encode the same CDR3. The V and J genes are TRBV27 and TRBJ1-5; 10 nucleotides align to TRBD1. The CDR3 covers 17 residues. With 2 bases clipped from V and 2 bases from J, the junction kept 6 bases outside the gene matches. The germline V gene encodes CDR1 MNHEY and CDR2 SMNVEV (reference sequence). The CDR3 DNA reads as TGTGCCAGCAGTTTAGGGCCCGGGACAGGGGGCAATCAGCCCCAGCATTTT. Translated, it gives CASSLGPGTGGNQPQHF.

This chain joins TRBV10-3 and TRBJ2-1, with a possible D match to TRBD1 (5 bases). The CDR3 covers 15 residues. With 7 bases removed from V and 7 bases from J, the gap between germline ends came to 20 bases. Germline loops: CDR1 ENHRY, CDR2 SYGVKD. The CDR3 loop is CAITQGGSHRNEQFF. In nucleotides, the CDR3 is TGTGCCATCACTCAGGGCGGCTCCCATAGGAATGAGCAGTTCTTC.